A single sample is the source of the 7 T cell receptor beta chains below, sequenced in a study of tumor-infiltrating lymphocytes in primary liver carcinoma. Each 20-30 mg portion of unsorted bulk tissue served as the source for co-extraction of RNA and DNA. A primer matching the constant region was used to make TCR beta cDNA from 500 to 600 ng of total RNA. Each TCR beta library was derived from three nested multiplex PCR rounds that employed slightly modified ARM-PCR. Two initial PCR rounds of around 9 cycles each paired TRBV1-TRBV30 forward primers with a C-beta reverse primer. TCRdb reprocessed the multiplex PCR reads with MiXCR, giving one entry per CDR3 protein. The table shows about 37,000 distinct CDR3 sequences, with around 80% occurring only once. Input material: tumor-adjacent normal liver tissue. The receptors come from a man in his forties with primary liver carcinoma and hepatitis B virus infection.

V is TRBV14 and J is TRBJ2-1; 8 bases fit TRBD2. This CDR3 comprises 16 residues. CDR1 and CDR2 from the germline V gene are SGHDN and FVKESK. The V segment lost 8 bases and the J segment 4 bases; nucleotides outside the gene matches: 13. Here the CDR3 DNA reads TGTGCCAGCGGTGCCATAGCGGGATGGGTATACAATGAGCAGTTCTTC. Its protein product is CASGAIAGWVYNEQFF.

The rearrangement links TRBV6-5 to TRBJ2-1, with D perhaps matching TRBD2 (6 bases). V lost 9 bases and J lost 8, with 17 bases in between. CDR1 is MNHEY, CDR2 SVGAGI, per germline. CDR3 length: 13 residues. Written as DNA, the CDR3 is TGTGCCAGTACTTCTAGCGTGAGCGATGAGCAGTTCTTC. Translating gives CASTSSVSDEQFF.

In regard to this clonotype: The conserved phenylalanine or tryptophan normally closing the CDR3 is absent here, so this likely arose from a read error. The chain recombines TRBV29-1 with TRBJ2-2, with D perhaps TRBD2 (5 bases). There are 14 residues in the CDR3. Germline V CDR1 and CDR2: SQVTM, ANQGSEA. The DNA for the CDR3 is TGCAGCGTTTCCGGGCCCGGGAACATCGGGGAGCTGTTTTGT. Its translation is CSVSGPGNIGELFC.

The chain carries TRBV12-3 or TRBV12-4 and TRBJ2-3; D remains ambiguous. Trimming stripped 0 bases from V and 2 bases from J, with 6 bases between. The CDR3 covers 14 residues. DNA for the CDR3: TGTGCCAGCAGTTTAGCTCATGCCACAGATACGCAGTATTTT. Amino acids: CASSLAHATDTQYF.

This clonotype has a single count. The final CDR3 position lacks the conserved phenylalanine or tryptophan, pointing to a likely read error. The genes are TRBV12-3 or TRBV12-4 and TRBJ2-7, with 7 positions matching TRBD1. The CDR3 spans 15 residues. CDR3 coding DNA: TGTGCCAGCAGTCCCGAGGACAGGCCTTCCTATGAGCAGTACCTC. This translates into CASSPEDRPSYEQYL.

About this clonotype: The junction and the germline gene differ at one end; a read error may be behind it. The chain recombines TRBV5-4 with TRBJ1-2; perhaps TRBD1 as D (5 bases). This CDR3 has 19 amino acids. CDR1 and CDR2 (germline): SGHNT, YYREEE (reference sequence). The CDR3, as DNA: TGTGGCAGCAGCTTGGGTCTCGGTGGGGGACCCCAAGGCGGGCAGGGCTACACCTTC. Its translation: CGSSLGLGGGPQGGQGYTF.

About this clonotype: The junction and the germline gene differ at one end; a read error may be behind it. CDR3 bases: TGCGCCAGCCGCCAAGTGAGGGGCTCTGGAAACACCATATATTTT. It is translated as CASRQVRGSGNTIYF. V and J are TRBV4-3 and TRBJ1-3, with TRBD1 as a possible D gene (5 bases). CDR1 LGHNA and CDR2 YSLEER come from the germline V gene. The CDR3 is made up of 15 amino acids.